Listed below are T cell receptor beta chains from one sample, sequenced in a study of blood T cells in healthy people across ages. TCRdb re-called the 5' RACE reads through MiXCR, storing one row per CDR3 protein. The data show about 800,000 distinct CDR3 sequences, just under 25% seen once. Separately, the same data were catalogued under a study of T cells of mothers and their children.

Sample: blood. The receptor set was obtained from a boy under 18 in good health. The CDR3 runs from the conserved cysteine through the conserved F or W. D genes are given only for firm matches. For some rows the clone size is stated as once, few or many, or as a class when expanded; others skip it.

TRBJ2-6 | . | . | TRBV20-1 | TGCAGTGCTAGAGCGGGGTCAGGTTTCTCTGGGGCCAACGTCCTGACTTTC | CSARAGSGFSGANVLTF
TRBJ2-5 | . | TRBD1 | TRBV18 | TGTGCCAGCTCACTCTTGACAGGGGTTTCCTCCTGGACTAAAGAGACCCAGTACTTC | CASSLLTGVSSWTKETQYF
TRBJ1-4 | . | TRBD1 | TRBV20-1 | TGCAGTGCTTTAAGGACAGGGGGTAGTGAAAAACTGTTTTTT | CSALRTGGSEKLFF
TRBJ2-7 | once | . | TRBV7-6 | TGTGCCAGCAGCTCCGAAGCCCCGCCTCCCGTGCTAGATAACTACGAGCAGTACTTC | CASSSEAPPPVLDNYEQYF
TRBJ2-1 | . | . | TRBV7-6 | TGTGCCAGCAGCCAGACATTCAGCTCCTACAATGAGCAGTTCTTC | CASSQTFSSYNEQFF
TRBJ2-5 | . | . | TRBV18 | TGTGCCAGCTCACGAGGCCAAGCCTTTCAAGAGACCCAGTACTTC | CASSRGQAFQETQYF
TRBJ2-3 | few | . | TRBV10-3 | TGTGCCATCAGTGTGGTGGGAGAACGAGATACGCAGTATTTT | CAISVVGERDTQYF
TRBJ2-7 | . | . | TRBV4-2 | TGTGCCAGCAGCCAAATTCCCCCAACGGAGCAGTACTTC | CASSQIPPTEQYF
TRBJ2-7 | . | TRBD1 | TRBV20-1 | TGCAGTGCTAGAGAGGGAACAGGGGCTTCCTACGAGCAGTACTTC | CSAREGTGASYEQYF
TRBJ2-5 | few | . | TRBV7-2 | TGTGCCAGCAGCTCCGGAGGCAGCCCAGAGACCCAGTACTTC | CASSSGGSPETQYF
TRBJ2-1 | . | TRBD2 | TRBV7-2 | TGTGCCAGCAGCTATCTAGCGGGAGTTCTGTTCTTC | CASSYLAGVLFF
TRBJ1-5 | few | . | TRBV28 | TGTGCCAGCAGTAGGCTTCAGCCCCAGCATTTT | CASSRLQPQHF
TRBJ2-3 | few | TRBD2 | TRBV7-3 | TGTGCCAGCAGCTTAGCCGGACTAGTTGATACGCAGTATTTT | CASSLAGLVDTQYF
TRBJ2-3 | . | . | TRBV2 | TGTGCCAGCAGTCGTCAGGACACAGATACGCAGTATTTT | CASSRQDTDTQYF
TRBJ1-2 | . | . | TRBV10-3 | TGTGCCATCAGTGAGTTTTCCCCCCGGGCGGATGGCTACACCTTC | CAISEFSPRADGYTF
TRBJ2-7 | few | . | TRBV15 | TGTGCCACCAGCAGAGATGTGTCAGACCCCCGGTCTTTC | CATSRDVSDPRSF
TRBJ1-2 | . | . | TRBV7-8 | TGTGCCAGCAGCCCACACGGACTGGCCACGGTCTATGGCTACACCTTC | CASSPHGLATVYGYTF
TRBJ2-3 | once | TRBD2 | TRBV2 | TGTGCCAGCAGTCGGACTAGCGGGAGGGAACATACGCAGTATTTT | CASSRTSGREHTQYF
TRBJ1-6 | . | . | TRBV18 | TGTGCCAGCTCCAGAGGGGGAGGTAATTCACCCCTCCACTTT | CASSRGGGNSPLHF
TRBJ2-7 | . | TRBD1 | TRBV6-2/TRBV6-3 | TGTGCCAGCGGTCAACGGACAGGGACCTCCTACGAGCAGTACTTC | CASGQRTGTSYEQYF
TRBJ2-1 | few | . | TRBV6-1 | TGTGCCAGCCTCCCCACCGTGGGGGGAGTACGTAATGAGCAGTTCTTC | CASLPTVGGVRNEQFF
TRBJ2-7 | few | . | TRBV3-1 | TGTGCCAGCAGCCAAGAGGGAGGGACAGAAACGTACGAGCAGTACTTC | CASSQEGGTETYEQYF
TRBJ2-7 | . | TRBD2 | TRBV19 | TGTGCCAGTAGTATAGGTGCTAGCGGGAGAACCTACGAGCAGTACTTC | CASSIGASGRTYEQYF
TRBJ1-2 | . | . | TRBV28 | TGTGCCAGCAGTCCCGGACTCGGCTACACCTTC | CASSPGLGYTF
TRBJ2-5 | . | TRBD2 | TRBV7-6 | TGTGCCAGTACGCGGGGGACCCCAACCGGGGAGACCCAGTACTTC | CASTRGTPTGETQYF
TRBJ2-7 | . | TRBD1 | TRBV7-2 | TGTGCCAGCAGCTTTTACAGGGGTGACTACGAGCAGTACTTC | CASSFYRGDYEQYF
TRBJ1-1 | once | TRBD1 | TRBV7-3 | TGTGCCAGCAGGGGGACAGGCGGAATGAACACTGAAGCTTTCTTT | CASRGTGGMNTEAFF
TRBJ1-4 | few | . | TRBV29-1 | TGCAGCGTTGAAAAGGCAGGGCGGGGAGTAATGGTTTTT | CSVEKAGRGVMVF
TRBJ2-3 | . | TRBD2 | TRBV5-1 | TGCGCCAGCACCCCACTAGGAACTAGCGGTACAGATACGCAGTATTTT | CASTPLGTSGTDTQYF
TRBJ2-7 | few | TRBD1 | TRBV7-2 | TGTGCCAGCAAAGGGGGCGGAACGGCGCTTTACTTC | CASKGGGTALYF
TRBJ2-6 | few | . | TRBV4-1 | TGCGCCAGCAGCCAAGATCCGGCAGGGGAAGCGGGGGCCAACGTCCTGACTTTC | CASSQDPAGEAGANVLTF
TRBJ2-2 | few | TRBD2 | TRBV12-3/TRBV12-4 | TGTGCCAGCAGATCCCCCGGGACTAGCGTGACCGGGGAGCTGTTTTTT | CASRSPGTSVTGELFF
TRBJ1-1 | . | . | TRBV2 | TGTGCCAGCATTGTAGAACAGGGAACCAACACTGAAGCTTTCTTT | CASIVEQGTNTEAFF
TRBJ2-7 | . | . | TRBV7-9 | TGTGCCAGCAGCTTAGTAAGTCGGCTGGGCGAGCAGTACTTC | CASSLVSRLGEQYF
TRBJ2-6 | . | . | TRBV29-1 | TGCAGCGTCGAAACATGGGCTGGGGCCAACGTCCTGACTTTC | CSVETWAGANVLTF
TRBJ2-1 | . | . | TRBV6-1 | TGTGCCAGCCGACTCCTGCGGATAGCAAGCTCCTACAATGAGCAGTTCTTC | CASRLLRIASSYNEQFF
TRBJ2-7 | . | TRBD1 | TRBV12-3/TRBV12-4 | TGTGCCAGCAGGCAAGGGACAGGTGATTACGAGCAGTACTTC | CASRQGTGDYEQYF
TRBJ2-4 | . | . | TRBV12-3/TRBV12-4 | TGTGCCAGCAGAAGGACCGCCGGGAAAAACATTCAGTACTTC | CASRRTAGKNIQYF
TRBJ2-7 | . | . | TRBV20-1 | TGCAGTGCTAGAGTGGGACTCATCTCCTACGAGCAGTACTTC | CSARVGLISYEQYF
TRBJ2-2 | . | TRBD1 | TRBV7-9 | TGTGCCAGCAGCGAGGGACAGGGGTTCGGGGAGCTGCTTTTT | CASSEGQGFGELLF
TRBJ2-5 | few | . | TRBV20-1 | TGCAGTGCTAGATTTCGGGAGACCCAGTACTTC | CSARFRETQYF
TRBJ1-1 | . | . | TRBV2 | TGTGCCAGCAGTGAAGCCTTGGAGAGGAGCACTGAAGCTTTCTTT | CASSEALERSTEAFF
TRBJ2-1 | many | . | TRBV7-8 | TGTGCCAGCAGCAAAGGGCATTCCTCCTACAATGAGCAGTTCTTC | CASSKGHSSYNEQFF
TRBJ1-4 | few | TRBD1 | TRBV3-1 | TGTGCCAGCAGCCCCGACAGGGGGGCCTCTAATGAAAAACTGTTTTTT | CASSPDRGASNEKLFF